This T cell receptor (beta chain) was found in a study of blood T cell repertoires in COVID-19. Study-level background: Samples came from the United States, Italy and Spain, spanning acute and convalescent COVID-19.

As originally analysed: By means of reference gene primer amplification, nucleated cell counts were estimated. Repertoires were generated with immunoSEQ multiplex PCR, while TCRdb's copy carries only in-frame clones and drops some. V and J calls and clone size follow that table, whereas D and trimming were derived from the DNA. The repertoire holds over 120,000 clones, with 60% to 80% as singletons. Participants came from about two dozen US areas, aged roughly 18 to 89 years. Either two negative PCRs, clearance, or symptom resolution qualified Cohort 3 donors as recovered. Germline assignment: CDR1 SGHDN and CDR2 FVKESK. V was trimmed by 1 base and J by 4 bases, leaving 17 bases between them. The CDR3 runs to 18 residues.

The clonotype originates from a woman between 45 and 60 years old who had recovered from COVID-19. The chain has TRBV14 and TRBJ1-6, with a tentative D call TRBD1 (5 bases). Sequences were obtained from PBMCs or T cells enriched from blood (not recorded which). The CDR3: CASSQVFSGGVYNSPLHF. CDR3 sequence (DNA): TGTGCCAGCAGCCAAGTTTTCAGCGGGGGTGTATATAATTCACCCCTCCACTTT.